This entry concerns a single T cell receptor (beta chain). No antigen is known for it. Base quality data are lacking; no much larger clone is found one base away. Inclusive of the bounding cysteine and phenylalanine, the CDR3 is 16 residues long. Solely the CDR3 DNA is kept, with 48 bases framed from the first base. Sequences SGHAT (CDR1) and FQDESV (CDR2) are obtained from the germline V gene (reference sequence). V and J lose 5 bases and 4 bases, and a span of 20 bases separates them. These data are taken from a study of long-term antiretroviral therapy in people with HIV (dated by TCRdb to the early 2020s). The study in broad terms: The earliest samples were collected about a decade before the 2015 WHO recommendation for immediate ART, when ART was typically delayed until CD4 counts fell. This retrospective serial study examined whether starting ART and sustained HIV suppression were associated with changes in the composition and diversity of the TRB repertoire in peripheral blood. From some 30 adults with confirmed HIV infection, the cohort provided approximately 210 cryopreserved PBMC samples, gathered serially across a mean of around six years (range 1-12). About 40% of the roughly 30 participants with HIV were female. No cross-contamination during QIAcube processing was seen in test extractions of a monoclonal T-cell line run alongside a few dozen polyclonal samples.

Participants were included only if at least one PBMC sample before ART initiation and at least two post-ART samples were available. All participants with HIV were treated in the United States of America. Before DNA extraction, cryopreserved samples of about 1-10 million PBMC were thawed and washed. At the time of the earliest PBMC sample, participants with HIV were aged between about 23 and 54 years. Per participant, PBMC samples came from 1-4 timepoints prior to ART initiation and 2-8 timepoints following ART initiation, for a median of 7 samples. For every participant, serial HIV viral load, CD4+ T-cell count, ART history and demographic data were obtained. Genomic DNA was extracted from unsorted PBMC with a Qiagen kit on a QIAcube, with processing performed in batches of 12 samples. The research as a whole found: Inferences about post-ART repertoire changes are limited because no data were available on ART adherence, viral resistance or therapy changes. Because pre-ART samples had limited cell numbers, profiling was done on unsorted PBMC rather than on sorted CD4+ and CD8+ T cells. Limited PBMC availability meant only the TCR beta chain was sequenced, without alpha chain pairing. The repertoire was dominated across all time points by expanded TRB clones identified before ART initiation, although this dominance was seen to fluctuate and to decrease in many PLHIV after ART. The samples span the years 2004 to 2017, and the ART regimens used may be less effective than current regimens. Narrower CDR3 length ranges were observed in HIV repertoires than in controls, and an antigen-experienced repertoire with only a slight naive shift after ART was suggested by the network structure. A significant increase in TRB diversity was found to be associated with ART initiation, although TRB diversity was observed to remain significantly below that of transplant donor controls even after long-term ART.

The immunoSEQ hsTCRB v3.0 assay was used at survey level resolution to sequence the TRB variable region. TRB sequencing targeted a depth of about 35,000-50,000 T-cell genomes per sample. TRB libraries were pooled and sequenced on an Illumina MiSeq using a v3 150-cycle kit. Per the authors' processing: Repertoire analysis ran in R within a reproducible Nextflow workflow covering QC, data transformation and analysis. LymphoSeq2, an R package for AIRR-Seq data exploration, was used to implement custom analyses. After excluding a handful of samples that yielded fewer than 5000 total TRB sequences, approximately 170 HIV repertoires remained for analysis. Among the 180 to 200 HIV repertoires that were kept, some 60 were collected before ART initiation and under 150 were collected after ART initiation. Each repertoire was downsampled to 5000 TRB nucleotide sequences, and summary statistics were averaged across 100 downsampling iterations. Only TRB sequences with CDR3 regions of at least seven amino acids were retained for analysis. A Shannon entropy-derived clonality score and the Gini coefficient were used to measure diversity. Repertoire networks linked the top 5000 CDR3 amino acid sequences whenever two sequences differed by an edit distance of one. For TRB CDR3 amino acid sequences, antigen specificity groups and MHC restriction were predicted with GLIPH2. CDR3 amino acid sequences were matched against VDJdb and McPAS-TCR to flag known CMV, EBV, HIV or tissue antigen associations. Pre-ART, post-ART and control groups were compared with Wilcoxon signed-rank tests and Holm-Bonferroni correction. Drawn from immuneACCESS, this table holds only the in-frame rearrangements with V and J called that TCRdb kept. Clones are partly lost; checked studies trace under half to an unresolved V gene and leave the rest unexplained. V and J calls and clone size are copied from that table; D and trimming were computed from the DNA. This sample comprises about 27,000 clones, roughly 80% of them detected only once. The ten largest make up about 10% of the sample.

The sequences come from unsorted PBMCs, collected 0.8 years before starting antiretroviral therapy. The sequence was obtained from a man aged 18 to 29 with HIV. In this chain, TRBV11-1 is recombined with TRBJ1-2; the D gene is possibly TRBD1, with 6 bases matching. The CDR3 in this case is CASSPRWGRGVYGYTF. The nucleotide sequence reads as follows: TGTGCCAGCAGCCCCCGCTGGGGCAGGGGCGTCTATGGCTACACCTTC. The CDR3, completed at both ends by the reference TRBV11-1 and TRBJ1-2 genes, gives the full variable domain EAEVAQSPRYKITEKSQAVAFWCDPISGHATLYWYRQILGQGPELLVQFQDESVVDDSQLPKDRFSAERLKGVDSTLKIQPAELGDSAMYLCASSPRWGRGVYGYTFGSGTRLTVV.